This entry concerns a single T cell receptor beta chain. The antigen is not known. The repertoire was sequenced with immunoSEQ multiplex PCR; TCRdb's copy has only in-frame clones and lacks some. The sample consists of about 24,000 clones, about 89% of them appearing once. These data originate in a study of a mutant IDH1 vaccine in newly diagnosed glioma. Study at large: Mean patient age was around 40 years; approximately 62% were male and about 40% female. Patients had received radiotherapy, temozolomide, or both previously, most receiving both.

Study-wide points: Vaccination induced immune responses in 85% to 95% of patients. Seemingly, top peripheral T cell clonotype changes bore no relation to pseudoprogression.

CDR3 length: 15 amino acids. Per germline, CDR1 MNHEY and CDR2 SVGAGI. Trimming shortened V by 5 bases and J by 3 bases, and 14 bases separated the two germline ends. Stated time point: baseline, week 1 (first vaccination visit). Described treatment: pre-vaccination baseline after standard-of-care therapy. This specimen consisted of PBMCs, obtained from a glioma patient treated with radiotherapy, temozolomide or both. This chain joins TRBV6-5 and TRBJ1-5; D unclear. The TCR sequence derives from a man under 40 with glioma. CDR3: CASSLGGGYNQPQHF. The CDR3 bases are TGTGCCAGCAGTCTAGGAGGCGGCTACAATCAGCCCCAGCATTTT.